At least ten counts were recorded for the clone carrying this T cell receptor (beta chain). This entry comes from a study of T cells in Graves' hyperthyroidism and ophthalmopathy. Trimming removed 1 base from V and 7 bases from J; junction bases left unmatched: 2. The CDR3 loop spans 15 amino acids. Looked up from germline, CDR1 is MNHNS and CDR2 is SASEGT. Across 18 months, stable Graves' hyperthyroidism was marked by no progression to ophthalmopathy. Newly diagnosed hyperthyroidism patients aged 18 to 65 years had disease lasting under 2 months. TCR beta CDR3 regions were amplified from RNA. RT-PCR in the first round (using the HTBI primer set) targeted the TCR CDR3. Using its own MiXCR run on the multiplex PCR reads, TCRdb lists one record per CDR3 protein. This sample has hundreds of thousands of distinct CDR3 sequences, with 16% found just once.

This chain connects TRBV6-1 to TRBJ2-1; 12 bases map to TRBD2. This TCR came from a woman in her twenties or thirties with Graves' hyperthyroidism. The sequenced sample consisted of blood. The CDR3 spells CASSEGTSGANEQFF. The CDR3 DNA reads TGTGCCAGCAGTGAAGGGACTAGCGGGGCAAATGAGCAGTTCTTC.